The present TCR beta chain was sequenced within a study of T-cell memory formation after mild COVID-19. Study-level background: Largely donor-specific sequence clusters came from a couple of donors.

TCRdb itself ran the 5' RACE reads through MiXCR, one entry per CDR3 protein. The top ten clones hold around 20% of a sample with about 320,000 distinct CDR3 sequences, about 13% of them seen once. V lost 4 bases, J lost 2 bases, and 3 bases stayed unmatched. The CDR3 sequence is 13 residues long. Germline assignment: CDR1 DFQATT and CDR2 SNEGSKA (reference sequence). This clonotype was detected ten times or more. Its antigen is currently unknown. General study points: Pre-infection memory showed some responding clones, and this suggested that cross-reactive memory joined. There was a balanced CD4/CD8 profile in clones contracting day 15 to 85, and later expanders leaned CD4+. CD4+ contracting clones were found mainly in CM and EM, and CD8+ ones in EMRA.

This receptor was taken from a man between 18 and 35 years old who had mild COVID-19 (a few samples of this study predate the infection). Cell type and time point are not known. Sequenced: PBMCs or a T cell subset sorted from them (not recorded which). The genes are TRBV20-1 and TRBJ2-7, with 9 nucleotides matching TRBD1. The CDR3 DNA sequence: TGCAGTGCTATCGGACAGGGGACCTACGAGCAGTACGTC. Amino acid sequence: CSAIGQGTYEQYV.